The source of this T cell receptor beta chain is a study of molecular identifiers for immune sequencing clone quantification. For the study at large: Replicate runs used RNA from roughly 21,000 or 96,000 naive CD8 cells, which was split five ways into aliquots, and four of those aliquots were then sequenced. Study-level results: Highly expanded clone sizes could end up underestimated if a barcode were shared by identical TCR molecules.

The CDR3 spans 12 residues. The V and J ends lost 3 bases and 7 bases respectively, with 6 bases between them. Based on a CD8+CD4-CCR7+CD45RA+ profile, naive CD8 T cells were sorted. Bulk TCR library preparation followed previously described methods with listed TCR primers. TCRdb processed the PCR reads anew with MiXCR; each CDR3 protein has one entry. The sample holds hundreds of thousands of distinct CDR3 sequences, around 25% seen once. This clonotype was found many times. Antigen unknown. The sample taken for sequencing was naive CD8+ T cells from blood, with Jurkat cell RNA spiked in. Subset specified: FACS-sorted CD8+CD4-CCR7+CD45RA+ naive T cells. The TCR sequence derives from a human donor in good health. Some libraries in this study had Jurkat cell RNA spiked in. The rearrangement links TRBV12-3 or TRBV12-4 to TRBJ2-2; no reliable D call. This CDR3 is CASSFGGGELFF. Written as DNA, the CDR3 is TGTGCCAGCAGTTTTGGTGGCGGGGAGCTGTTTTTT.